This entry is about one T cell receptor (beta chain). The antigen is unknown. The junction and the germline gene differ at one end; a read error may be behind it. The data are from a study of CD8 T cells in ankylosing spondylitis. Findings of the study overall: Made up of 7 to 9 highly homologous variants, a TCR beta motif appeared characteristic of ankylosing spondylitis blood. Reportedly, disease-linked clones are significantly enriched in ankylosing spondylitis patients' matched synovial fluid. Previously reported in reactive arthritis synovial fluid and blood were some of the motif variants.

Quantitative molecular-barcoded 5'-RACE generated the TCR beta libraries. TCRdb processed the 5' RACE reads anew with MiXCR; each CDR3 protein has one entry. Here the sample spans 200,000 to 300,000 distinct CDR3 sequences, roughly a tenth being singletons. The CDR3 length is 14 residues. Germline V lookup: CDR1 ENHRY, CDR2 SYGVKD. This chain uses TRBV10-3 with TRBJ1-6; the D gene is possibly TRBD1 (6 bases). The sequencing input was blood, either unsorted or a sorted T cell fraction (not recorded which). This TCR was sampled from a male donor with ankylosing spondylitis or in good health (not recorded which). The CDR3 sequence is CTISTSTGRSPLHF. CDR3 sequence (DNA): TGTACCATCAGTACGTCCACAGGGAGGTCACCCCTCCACTTT.